The clone carrying this T cell receptor beta chain came up once. Reverse transcription of 0.5 to 1 ug RNA was carried out with random hexamers. An immunoSEQ multiplex PCR amplified TCR beta CDR3 over 54 Vbeta and 13 Jbeta. TCRdb reanalysed the immunoSEQ multiplex PCR reads using MiXCR and keeps one entry per CDR3 protein. The top ten hold approximately 0.098% of the sample, which has approximately 190,000 distinct CDR3 sequences, 90% to 96% seen once. Germline V gene lookup returns CDR1 ENHRY and CDR2 SYGVKD. Trimming at V came to 7 bases and at J to 4 bases, leaving 11 bases not matched to a gene. This CDR3 is 15 amino acids long. This sample was included in a study of CD8 T cells in Susac syndrome. The patients with Susac syndrome satisfied recently defined diagnostic criteria for either definite or probable disease. In contrast to the negatively isolated CD8+ and CD4+ T cells, TEMRA cells were FACS-enriched.

This chain connects TRBV10-3 to TRBJ2-7, with TRBD1 matching over 9 bases. The origin of this receptor is a human donor with Susac syndrome. The sequencing input was CD4+ T cells from PBMCs. CDR3: CAINTGDRVGYEQYF. CDR3 DNA: TGTGCCATCAACACTGGGGACAGGGTTGGGTACGAGCAGTACTTC.